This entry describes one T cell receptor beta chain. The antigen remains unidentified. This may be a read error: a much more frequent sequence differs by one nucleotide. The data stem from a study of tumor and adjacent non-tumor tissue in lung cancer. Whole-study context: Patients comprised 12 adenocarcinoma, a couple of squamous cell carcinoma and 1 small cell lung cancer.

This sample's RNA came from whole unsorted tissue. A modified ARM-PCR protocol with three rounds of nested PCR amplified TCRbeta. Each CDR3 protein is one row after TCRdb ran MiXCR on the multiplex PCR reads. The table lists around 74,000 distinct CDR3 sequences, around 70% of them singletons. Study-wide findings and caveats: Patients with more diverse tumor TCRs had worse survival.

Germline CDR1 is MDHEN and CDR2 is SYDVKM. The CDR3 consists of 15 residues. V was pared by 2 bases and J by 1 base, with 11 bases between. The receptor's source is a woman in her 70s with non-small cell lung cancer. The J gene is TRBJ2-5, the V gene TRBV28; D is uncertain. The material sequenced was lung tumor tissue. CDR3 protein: CASSLILASQETQYF. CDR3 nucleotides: TGTGCCAGCAGTTTAATCCTGGCGAGCCAAGAGACCCAGTACTTC.